Included here is one T cell receptor beta chain sequence, with context. Its specificity is not known. One junction end does not reproduce the germline sequence, and a read error may be involved. Naive and memory CD4+ T cell DNA was deep-sequenced without culture. Method: immunoSEQ multiplex PCR; TCRdb's copy keeps in-frame clones and lacks some. In the table there are 55,000 to 75,000 clones, 80% to 90% of which are singletons. Germline V gives CDR1 SQVTM, CDR2 ANQGSEA. There are 14 residues in the CDR3. These data are taken from a study of CD4 T cells in relation to SARS-CoV-2 and coronaviruses. Study-wide points: In approximately 70% of donors, memory CD4+ clonotypes crossrecognized SARS-CoV-2 and at least one common cold coronavirus spike.

Unexposed donor CD4+ T cells date from about 2011-2018, before the COVID-19 pandemic. Naive and memory CD4+ T cells were separated from cryopreserved PBMCs. Sequenced: memory CD4+ T cells from PBMCs. The chain combines TRBV29-1 with TRBJ2-3; maybe TRBD1 (5 bases). The sequence was collected from a human donor in good health. Here the CDR3 DNA reads TGCAGCGTGGAAGGGGCAGGTAGCACAGATACGCAGTATTTT. Translating it yields CSVEGAGSTDTQYF.